This T cell receptor beta chain was retrieved from a study of response to subunit inactivated influenza vaccine. TCRdb reprocessed the RT-PCR reads via MiXCR and lists one record per CDR3 protein. Of 150,000 to 200,000 distinct CDR3 sequences in the sample, roughly a tenth were seen once. Germline CDR1 reads SGHTA; CDR2 reads FQGNSA. The CDR3 is 15 amino acids. The V segment lost 3 bases and the J segment 8 bases; nucleotides outside the gene matches: 4. Notes on the study in general: Authors suggested each seasonal influenza vaccination recruits few new T cells.

Concerning this clonotype itself: Its antigen remains unknown.

The chain carries TRBV7-2 and TRBJ2-1; 13 bases line up with TRBD2. The specimen comprised non-naive T cells sorted from PBMCs, sampled about 6 weeks after vaccination. The clonotype was recovered from a man in his fifties who received an inactivated influenza vaccine. This chain's CDR3 is CASSLVGLAGYEQFF. CDR3 DNA sequence: TGTGCCAGCAGCTTGGTGGGACTAGCGGGGTATGAGCAGTTCTTC.